Listed here are 27 T cell receptor beta chains from one sample, sequenced in a study of technical replicates of blood from a handful of donors (dated by TCRdb to 2017 to 2019). Library prep was done by the immunoSEQ multiplex PCR assay. Imported from immuneACCESS, the table was reduced by TCRdb to in-frame sequences with V and J called. These copies leave out some clones; in studies compared against another copy, an unresolved V gene accounts for under half, and the cause of the remainder is not known. The sample table shows about 95,000 clones, and about 95% are seen once. The ten largest make up around 0.35% of the sample. The sequenced sample consisted of T cells isolated from PBMCs. These receptors were taken from a human donor in good health.

The chain is built from TRBV4-1 and TRBJ2-2; D is unclear. In germline, CDR1 is MGHRA, CDR2 YSYEKL. The V end was cut by 5 bases, the J end by 7 bases, with 5 bases between. This CDR3 has 11 residues. CDR3 region: CASSTSGELFF. The CDR3 DNA sequence: TGCGCCAGCAGCACCAGCGGGGAGCTGTTTTTT.

This chain links TRBV19 with TRBJ1-2; D may be TRBD1 (5 bases). The V end lost 6 bases, the J end lost 6 bases, and 14 bases lay between the germline ends. The CDR3 extends over 13 amino acids. Germline V CDR1 and CDR2: LNHDA, SQIVND (reference sequence). CDR3 amino acids: CASSSLGGNGYTF. CDR3 DNA: TGTGCCAGTAGCTCCCTCGGGGGAAATGGCTACACCTTC.

V gene TRBV4-1 combines with J gene TRBJ1-5; the D is unclear. Trimming shortened V by 0 bases and J by 6 bases, and 15 bases separated the two germline ends. In germline, CDR1 is MGHRA, CDR2 YSYEKL. This CDR3 comprises 16 residues. DNA for the CDR3: TGCGCCAGCAGCCAAGATCCTTTTCCAGGTTCTCAGCCCCAGCATTTT. Translation: CASSQDPFPGSQPQHF.

The count of this clone is one. The V call is TRBV10-3, the J call TRBJ2-7, with TRBD2 identical over 12 bases. This CDR3 region has 16 residues. V was pared by 10 bases and J by 3 bases, with 13 bases of the junction left unmatched. Per germline, CDR1 ENHRY and CDR2 SYGVKD. The CDR3: CATLVSSGRAHYEQYF. CDR3 DNA sequence: TGTGCCACCCTCGTTTCTAGCGGGAGGGCCCACTACGAGCAGTACTTC.

CDR3 loop: CASIPTSGRRGCEQFF. For the CDR3, the DNA is TGTGCCAGCATCCCAACTAGCGGGAGGCGGGGCTGTGAGCAGTTCTTC. The chain couples TRBV7-3 to TRBJ2-1; 12 bases are shared with TRBD2. J was trimmed by 9 bases and V by 7 bases; bases with no gene match: 13. Germline CDR1 and CDR2: SGHTA and FQGTGA. The CDR3 runs 16 residues.

The J gene is TRBJ2-1, the V gene TRBV15, with 9 bases identical to TRBD1. Germline-derived CDR1 and CDR2 are LNHNV and YYDKDF (reference sequence). Trimming cost V 1 base and J 3 bases; bases outside gene matches: 4. CDR3 length equals 16 residues. The CDR3 is CATSRVRTGVYNEQFF. The DNA of the CDR3 is TGTGCCACCAGCAGAGTGAGGACAGGGGTCTACAATGAGCAGTTCTTC.

This clone was detected only once. The chain employs TRBV15 and TRBJ2-2, with D tentatively TRBD2 (5 bases). Germline V gene sequence: CDR1 LNHNV, CDR2 YYDKDF (reference sequence). V lost 5 bases to trimming and J lost 7 bases, with 11 bases between them. CDR3 length equals 13 residues. The CDR3 region is CATSGTSLGELFF. As DNA, the CDR3 is TGTGCCACCAGCGGAACTAGTCTCGGGGAGCTGTTTTTT.

The chain carries TRBV2 and TRBJ1-1; 9 nucleotides align to TRBD1. The CDR3 is made up of 13 amino acids. The V gene end was trimmed by 6 bases and the J gene end by 7 bases; junction bases not matched to a gene: 6. Germline V gene lookup returns CDR1 SNHLY and CDR2 FYNNEI. The CDR3 nucleotides are TGTGCCAGCAGAAAACAGGGGGCAAGTGAAGCTTTCTTT. Its protein is CASRKQGASEAFF.

V and J are TRBV11-2 and TRBJ2-1, with a tentative D call TRBD2 (5 bases). From germline, CDR1 is SGHAT and CDR2 FQNNGV. The V gene lost 3 bases and the J gene lost 4 bases, with 10 bases spanning the gap. This CDR3 is 14 amino acids long. DNA of the CDR3: TGTGCCAGCAGCTTGGTCGGGGTATACAATGAGCAGTTCTTC. Its translation is CASSLVGVYNEQFF.

The chain carries TRBV27 and TRBJ2-7, with a possible D match to TRBD2 (6 bases). Trimming cost V 4 bases and J 3 bases, with 19 bases left between them. Germline CDR1 is MNHEY and CDR2 is SMNVEV (reference sequence). This CDR3 comprises 16 residues. The CDR3: CASSWFSGPYSYEQYF. The CDR3 DNA reads as TGTGCCAGCAGTTGGTTTAGCGGTCCATATAGCTACGAGCAGTACTTC.

The gene calls are TRBV5-4 and TRBJ1-1, with unresolved D. Germline V gives CDR1 SGHNT, CDR2 YYREEE (reference sequence). CDR3 size: 14 residues. V lost 5 bases to trimming and J lost 5 bases, with 16 bases between them. CDR3 amino acids: CASRIEVSGTEAFF. The CDR3 DNA follows: TGTGCCAGCAGGATCGAGGTGTCTGGGACTGAAGCTTTCTTT.

This clone was detected a few times. The V call is TRBV18, the J call TRBJ2-3; 8 nucleotides match TRBD2. The CDR3 extends over 16 amino acids. The germline V gene has CDR1 KGHSH and CDR2 LQKENI. V gave up 1 base and J gave up 0 bases; unmatched junction bases: 3. DNA of the CDR3: TGTGCCAGCTCACCACTAGCGGGACTTAGCACAGATACGCAGTATTTT. Translation gives CASSPLAGLSTDTQYF.

This clone was detected only a few times. The V and J genes are TRBV4-1 and TRBJ1-1; possible D gene TRBD1, 6 bases. In germline, CDR1 is MGHRA, CDR2 YSYEKL. This CDR3 region has 13 residues. V lost 4 bases and J 11 bases, leaving 17 bases between the germline ends. CDR3 amino acids: CASSPSMGDTAFF. DNA for the CDR3: TGCGCCAGCAGCCCGAGTATGGGGGACACGGCTTTCTTT.

This rearrangement joins TRBV5-1 to TRBJ2-1; maybe TRBD1 (5 bases). The CDR3 runs 17 residues. The V gene's germline CDR1 is SGHRS and CDR2 YFSETQ. Trimming removed 3 bases from V and 0 bases from J, with 16 bases in between. Here the CDR3 reads CASSSVDSQSSYNEQFF. Here the CDR3 DNA reads TGCGCCAGCAGCTCGGTCGACAGTCAGAGCTCCTACAATGAGCAGTTCTTC.

The rearrangement links TRBV16 to TRBJ1-5, with 7 bases lining up with TRBD1. This CDR3 is 13 amino acids long. Germline trimming cut 6 bases from V and 4 bases from J; bases unmatched to any gene: 3. Looked up from germline, CDR1 is KGHSY and CDR2 is FQNENV. CDR3 sequence (DNA): TGTGCCAGCAGTCAGGGGGGAAATCAGCCCCAGCATTTT. Its protein product is CASSQGGNQPQHF.

In nucleotides, the CDR3 is TGTGCCAGCAGCTTAGAACAGGGGTCCTCCTACGAGCAGTACTTC. Protein product: CASSLEQGSSYEQYF. The chain is built from TRBV7-8 and TRBJ2-7; 7 bases fit TRBD1. The germline gives CDR1 SGHVS, CDR2 FQNEAQ. V shed 1 base and J 0 bases; nucleotides not matched to a gene: 3. The CDR3 spans 15 residues.

The chain's CDR3 is CASSRASVYEQYF. The CDR3, as DNA: TGTGCCAGCAGCCGCGCTAGCGTCTACGAGCAGTACTTC. The J gene is TRBJ2-7, the V gene TRBV11-3, with D tentatively TRBD2 (6 bases). Germline values: CDR1 SGHNT, CDR2 YENEEA. This CDR3 spans 13 amino acids. The V gene lost 5 bases and the J gene lost 3 bases, with 11 bases spanning the gap.

The gene calls are TRBV13 and TRBJ2-1, with no clear D. CDR3 length: 13 amino acids. Trimming removed 3 bases from V and 6 bases from J, with 9 bases in between. Germline CDR1 and CDR2: PRHDT and FYEKMQ (reference sequence). The CDR3 region has the DNA TGTGCCAGCAGCTTCCCTCTAGGCAATGAGCAGTTCTTC. This translates into CASSFPLGNEQFF.

This clone was picked up one time. CDR3 amino acids: CSVRLSGNTIYF. CDR3 DNA sequence: TGCAGCGTGCGCTTGTCTGGAAACACCATATATTTT. This chain links TRBV29-1 with TRBJ1-3, with unresolved D. CDR1 is SQVTM and CDR2 is ANQGSEA in the germline V gene. V was pared by 6 bases and J by 1 base, with 7 bases between. The CDR3 loop spans 12 amino acids.

The chain couples TRBV16 to TRBJ1-1, with D maybe TRBD1 (6 bases). CDR3 length: 15 residues. V was pared by 1 base and J by 3 bases, with 12 bases between. CDR1 and CDR2 from the germline V gene are KGHSY and FQNENV. Written as DNA, the CDR3 is TGTGCCAGCAGCCAATACAGGGATGGGGACACTGAAGCTTTCTTT. Translating gives CASSQYRDGDTEAFF. Full variable domain (rest looked up from reference TRBV16 and TRBJ1-1): GEEVAQTPKHLVRGEGQKAKLYCAPIKGHSYVFWYQQVLKNEFKFLISFQNENVFDETGMPKERFSAKCLPNSPCSLEIQATKLEDSAVYFCASSQYRDGDTEAFFGQGTRLTVV.

This chain connects TRBV4-1 to TRBJ2-7; D possibly corresponds to TRBD1 (5 bases). This CDR3 has 13 residues. The germline V gene has CDR1 MGHRA and CDR2 YSYEKL. The germline V and J ends were trimmed by 0 bases and 6 bases, with 9 bases remaining between them. In DNA, the CDR3 is TGCGCCAGCAGCCAAGATTCAGGGCTCGAGCAGTACTTC. Its translation: CASSQDSGLEQYF.

This chain connects TRBV7-2 to TRBJ2-1; no clear D. The V gene's germline CDR1 is SGHTA and CDR2 FQGNSA. CDR3 size: 13 residues. Between the trimmed V and J ends, which lost 3 bases and 7 bases, there was a span of 10 bases. CDR3 nucleotides: TGTGCCAGCAGCTTCTCTACGGTAAATGAGCAGTTCTTC. Translating gives CASSFSTVNEQFF.

The V and J genes are TRBV5-4 and TRBJ2-5, with D unclear. Germline V gene sequence: CDR1 SGHNT, CDR2 YYREEE (reference sequence). V was shortened by 0 bases and J by 2 bases, with 8 bases between the two germline ends. This CDR3 comprises 14 residues. The CDR3 nucleotides read TGTGCCAGCAGCTTGGCCTGGCCACAAGAGACCCAGTACTTC. It is translated as CASSLAWPQETQYF.

The sample holds one count of this clone. The chain carries TRBV29-1 and TRBJ2-2; TRBD2 matches 10 bases. J gave up 3 bases and V 6 bases, and 4 bases lay outside the gene matches. CDR1 is SQVTM and CDR2 is ANQGSEA in the germline V gene. CDR3 length: 14 residues. The CDR3 region is CSVKAGGDTGELFF. In DNA, the CDR3 is TGCAGCGTAAAAGCGGGAGGGGACACCGGGGAGCTGTTTTTT.

J is TRBJ1-5 and V is TRBV2; D may be TRBD1 (5 bases). This CDR3 is 15 amino acids long. Trimming took off 6 bases at V and 2 bases at J, with 14 bases between the two ends. CDR1 is SNHLY, CDR2 FYNNEI, per germline. CDR3 loop: CASSWDGGGNQPQHF. CDR3 bases: TGTGCCAGCAGCTGGGACGGCGGGGGCAATCAGCCCCAGCATTTT.

This chain links TRBV2 with TRBJ2-7, with D possibly being TRBD1 (6 bases). Germline-derived CDR1 and CDR2 are SNHLY and FYNNEI. V lost 11 bases and J lost 4, with 15 bases in between. The CDR3 covers 12 residues. The CDR3 sequence: CAGWDKHYEQYF. The CDR3, as DNA: TGTGCCGGCTGGGACAAGCATTACGAGCAGTACTTC. The full variable domain, in which reference TRBV2 and TRBJ2-7 provide the parts outside the CDR3, is EPEVTQTPSHQVTQMGQEVILRCVPISNHLYFYWYRQILGQKVEFLVSFYNNEISEKSEIFDDQFSVERPDGSNFTLKIRSTKLEDSAMYFCAGWDKHYEQYFGPGTRLTVT.

V and J are TRBV10-3 and TRBJ1-2; maybe TRBD1 (6 bases). Germline lookup yields CDR1 ENHRY and CDR2 SYGVKD. The CDR3 runs to 16 residues. V was clipped by 2 bases and J by 5 bases, with 18 bases between them. CDR3 protein: CAISEDSTGDRYGYTF. DNA for the CDR3: TGTGCCATCAGTGAGGATTCGACAGGAGATAGATATGGCTACACCTTC.